The rows below give T cell receptor beta chains drawn from one sample of a study of CD8 T cells in ankylosing spondylitis. TCRdb independently ran MiXCR on the 5' RACE reads; one entry per CDR3 protein. Among approximately 520,000 distinct CDR3 sequences listed, 5.3% were seen once. Sequencing was done on a sample of blood, either unsorted or a sorted T cell fraction (not recorded which). All receptors derive from a male donor with ankylosing spondylitis. Each CDR3 is given with its conserved first and last residue. A D gene is named only where the DNA matches it firmly. Clone size is not always given. Where it is, it says once, few, many or a class for expanded clones.

NA	TRBV7-9	NA	TRBJ1-5	TGTGCCAGCAGCGCAGGTTGGTCTCAGCCCCAGCATTTT	CASSAGWSQPQHF
NA	TRBV3-1	many	TRBJ1-1	TGTGCCAGCAGCCAAGCTGGACCTGGCACTGAAGCTTTCTTT	CASSQAGPGTEAFF
NA	TRBV5-1	many	TRBJ1-4	TGCGCCAGCAGCTCGGGTGGCAGCGTCGGCGAAAAACTGTTTTTT	CASSSGGSVGEKLFF
NA	TRBV11-2	many	TRBJ1-2	TGTGCCAGCAGCGCAAACAGGGCACATGGCTACACCTTC	CASSANRAHGYTF
NA	TRBV27	many	TRBJ1-2	TGTGCCAGCAGTTTATCCAGGGAAAGCGGCTACACCTTC	CASSLSRESGYTF
TRBD2	TRBV7-2	few	TRBJ2-1	TGTGCCAGCAGCAGTAGCGGGAGGGTTTTTTACAATGAGCAGTTCTTC	CASSSSGRVFYNEQFF
NA	TRBV19	NA	TRBJ2-3	TGTGCCAGTAGTATCAGCCACACAGATACGCAGTATTTT	CASSISHTDTQYF
NA	TRBV6-5	many	TRBJ1-1	TGTGCCAGCAGTTACTCCGATTCGCTGCCAGCTTTCTTT	CASSYSDSLPAFF
NA	TRBV7-9	many	TRBJ2-1	TGTGCCAGCAGCGCGGTCAATGAGCAGTTCTTC	CASSAVNEQFF
TRBD1	TRBV5-1	many	TRBJ2-2	TGCGCCAGCAGCTTGGAGGGGGCTTACACCGGGGAGCTGTTTTTT	CASSLEGAYTGELFF
TRBD1	TRBV5-1	many	TRBJ1-1	TGCGCCAGCAGCTTGGATCCCCATGATCAGGGGGCAACAAGAGCTTTCTTT	CASSLDPHDQGATRAFF
NA	TRBV3-1	NA	TRBJ2-7	TGTGCCAGCAGCCAACTGTACTTC	CASSQLYF
TRBD1	TRBV6-1	many	TRBJ1-1	TGTGCCAGCAGCCGTGACAGGGGGTGGACTGAAGCTTTCTTT	CASSRDRGWTEAFF
NA	TRBV9	many	TRBJ1-2	TGTGCCAGCAGCGGGTACTATGGCTACACCTTC	CASSGYYGYTF
TRBD1	TRBV12-3/TRBV12-4	many	TRBJ2-7	TGTGCCGTACGGACAGGGAGCTCCTACGAGCAGTACTTC	CAVRTGSSYEQYF
NA	TRBV6-2/TRBV6-3	many	TRBJ1-2	TGTGCCAGCAGTTACGCGGGGGGCTACACCTTC	CASSYAGGYTF
NA	TRBV29-1	many	TRBJ2-3	TGCAGCGTTTTTCCCTATTGGGAGGGGGAGTCAGATACGCAGTATTTT	CSVFPYWEGESDTQYF
NA	TRBV20-1	many	TRBJ2-5	TGCAGTGCTAGAGATGGGAGTCGTCTCCAAGAGACCCAGTACTTC	CSARDGSRLQETQYF
TRBD1	TRBV6-1	many	TRBJ1-2	TGTGCCAGCAGGGACAGGGGAGGGAACTATGGCTACACCTTC	CASRDRGGNYGYTF
NA	TRBV20-1	many	TRBJ2-5	TGCAGTGCACCGGACACCGGGGAGACCCAGTACTTC	CSAPDTGETQYF
TRBD1	TRBV7-2	NA	TRBJ2-4	TGTGCCAGCAGCAAGGTCCCGGGACAGCACTACTTC	CASSKVPGQHYF
TRBD1	TRBV6-1	many	TRBJ1-1	TGTGCCAGCAGGACGCCAGGGGGAAGTACTGAAGCTTTCTTT	CASRTPGGSTEAFF
TRBD2	TRBV27	NA	TRBJ2-7	TGTGCCAGCAGCCTAATGCCTCCGGGACTAGCCTACGAGCAGTACTTC	CASSLMPPGLAYEQYF
NA	TRBV5-6	many	TRBJ2-3	TGTGCCAGCAGCTTGACAGCCACAGATACGCAGTATTTT	CASSLTATDTQYF
NA	TRBV10-3	many	TRBJ1-5	TGTGCCATCAGTGAAGACCGGCAGCCCCAGCATTTT	CAISEDRQPQHF
TRBD1	TRBV29-1	many	TRBJ2-3	TGCAGCGTTGAAGGAGGACAGGGTGGCAAAGATACGCAGTATTTT	CSVEGGQGGKDTQYF
NA	TRBV4-2	many	TRBJ2-2	TGTGCCAGCAGCCAAGAACGCGTTAACACCGGGGAGCTGTTTTTT	CASSQERVNTGELFF